Following are 13 T cell receptor beta chains from one sample sequenced in a study of glioma-infiltrating T cells after dendritic cell vaccination. Time point here: after dendritic cell vaccination, including at tumor progression/relapse. Assay: immunoSEQ multiplex PCR; the TCRdb copy retains only in-frame clones and omits some. The sample consists of almost 90,000 clones, under 85% of them appearing once. The material sequenced was blood, taken after dendritic cell vaccination. The origin of the receptors is a human donor with glioblastoma.

The chain employs TRBV9 and TRBJ2-5, with TRBD2 as a possible D gene (5 bases). Trimming took 0 bases from V and 5 from J, leaving 14 bases between them. CDR1 is SGDLS and CDR2 is YYNGEE in the germline V gene. CDR3 length: 15 amino acids. DNA for the CDR3: TGTGCCAGCAGCGTAGCGGCAGAGGGAGTGGAGACCCAGTACTTC. Protein: CASSVAAEGVETQYF. Looking up the rest from reference TRBV9 and TRBJ2-5 gives the full variable domain: DSGVTQTPKHLITATGQRVTLRCSPRSGDLSVYWYQQSLDQGLQFLIQYYNGEERAKGNILERFSAQQFPDLHSELNLSSLELGDSALYFCASSVAAEGVETQYFGPGTRLLVL.

The chain links TRBV2 to TRBJ1-5; D ambiguous. This CDR3 contains 14 residues. Trimming took 6 bases from V and 3 from J, leaving 12 bases between them. Germline-derived CDR1 and CDR2 are SNHLY and FYNNEI. The CDR3 bases are TGTGCCAGCAGGGGCGACGTAGACAATCAGCCCCAGCATTTT. Its protein product is CASRGDVDNQPQHF.

Only one count was recorded for this clone. V gene TRBV19 combines with J gene TRBJ1-5; D may be TRBD1 (6 bases). The CDR3 contains 12 residues. The V end lost 6 bases, the J end lost 3 bases, and 6 bases lay between the germline ends. The germline V gene has CDR1 LNHDA and CDR2 SQIVND (reference sequence). DNA for the CDR3: TGTGCCAGTAGGGGGGCCAATCAGCCCCAGCATTTT. Translation gives CASRGANQPQHF.

The chain carries TRBV6-6 and TRBJ1-6, with a possible D match to TRBD1 (6 bases). This CDR3 has 12 amino acids. Germline V gene lookup returns CDR1 MNHNY and CDR2 SVGAGI (reference sequence). Trimming stripped 6 bases from V and 8 bases from J, with 8 bases between. The CDR3 sequence: CASRNRDSPLHF. CDR3 sequence (DNA): TGTGCCAGCAGAAACAGGGATTCACCCCTCCACTTT.

The chain recombines TRBV9 with TRBJ2-1; 8 bases agree with TRBD2. The V and J ends lost 0 bases and 7 bases, in that order; junction bases with no gene match: 6. Germline CDR1 SGDLS, CDR2 YYNGEE. The CDR3 consists of 15 residues. CDR3 protein: CASSVGSGGRNEQFF. For the CDR3, the DNA is TGTGCCAGCAGCGTAGGAAGCGGGGGACGGAATGAGCAGTTCTTC.

This clone was detected only once. The rearrangement joins TRBV5-1 to TRBJ1-4, with D unclear. The CDR3 is 12 amino acids. Between the trimmed V and J ends, which lost 2 bases and 14 bases, there was a span of 13 bases. Germline V gene lookup returns CDR1 SGHRS and CDR2 YFSETQ. The CDR3 loop is CASSLNTDILFF. DNA for the CDR3: TGCGCCAGCAGCTTAAATACCGACATCCTGTTTTTT. Full variable domain (rest looked up from reference TRBV5-1 and TRBJ1-4): KAGVTQTPRYLIKTRGQQVTLSCSPISGHRSVSWYQQTPGQGLQFLFEYFSETQRNKGNFPGRFSGRQFSNSRSEMNVSTLELGDSALYLCASSLNTDILFFGSGTQLSVL.

The rearrangement links TRBV5-1 to TRBJ1-1; D is unresolved. V lost 0 bases to trimming and J lost 0 bases, with 6 bases between them. The CDR3 covers 14 residues. Germline CDR1 reads SGHRS; CDR2 reads YFSETQ. The chain's CDR3 is CASSLDTVNTEAFF. DNA of the CDR3: TGCGCCAGCAGCTTGGACACAGTGAACACTGAAGCTTTCTTT. The full variable domain, completed using reference TRBV5-1 and TRBJ1-1, is KAGVTQTPRYLIKTRGQQVTLSCSPISGHRSVSWYQQTPGQGLQFLFEYFSETQRNKGNFPGRFSGRQFSNSRSEMNVSTLELGDSALYLCASSLDTVNTEAFFGQGTRLTVV.

The rearrangement links TRBV18 to TRBJ1-5; no firm D call. CDR1 and CDR2 from the germline V gene are KGHSH and LQKENI. Trimming took 3 bases from V and 4 from J, leaving 10 bases between them. This CDR3 is 14 amino acids long. CDR3 in DNA: TGTGCCAGCTCACCCCTCCAAGCAAATCAGCCCCAGCATTTT. Its protein product is CASSPLQANQPQHF.

V is TRBV5-6 and J is TRBJ2-7, with 7 bases identical to TRBD2. Germline-derived CDR1 and CDR2 are SGHDT and YYEEEE. V dropped 2 bases and J dropped 6; count of bases not matched to a gene: 14. The CDR3 loop spans 16 amino acids. CDR3 amino acids: CASSFWLSGVLGEQYF. In DNA form, the CDR3 reads TGTGCCAGCAGCTTCTGGCTAAGCGGGGTTCTCGGCGAGCAGTACTTC.

Worth noting for this clone: Germline is not matched at one junction end, which may reflect a read error. The gene calls are TRBV6-4 and TRBJ2-7; D possibly corresponds to TRBD1 (6 bases). In germline, CDR1 is MRHNA, CDR2 SNTAGT. The CDR3 is 10 residues long. CDR3 DNA sequence: TGTGCCAGGGACAGACCCGAGATAATCTTC. This gives the protein CARDRPEIIF.

V is TRBV7-2 and J is TRBJ1-1; the D is unclear. CDR1 is SGHTA and CDR2 is FQGNSA in the germline V gene. V lost 0 bases to trimming and J lost 1 base, with 6 bases between them. The CDR3 has 14 amino acids. CDR3 amino acids: CASSLAHGNTEAFF. In DNA, the CDR3 is TGTGCCAGCAGCTTAGCGCACGGGAACACTGAAGCTTTCTTT. The full variable domain, completed using reference TRBV7-2 and TRBJ1-1, is GAGVSQSPSNKVTEKGKDVELRCDPISGHTALYWYRQSLGQGLEFLIYFQGNSAPDKSGLPSDRFSAERTGGSVSTLTIQRTQQEDSAVYLCASSLAHGNTEAFFGQGTRLTVV.

The count of this clone is one. V usage is TRBV7-9 and J usage is TRBJ2-3, with a weak D call TRBD1 (5 bases). The CDR3 contains 10 residues. The ends were cut back, 11 bases at V and 5 bases at J, with 8 bases in the middle. The germline V gene encodes CDR1 SEHNR and CDR2 FQNEAQ (reference sequence). The CDR3 protein is CAGQGDTQYF. The CDR3 DNA reads TGTGCCGGCCAGGGAGATACGCAGTATTTT.

The gene calls are TRBV7-7 and TRBJ2-1, with D possibly TRBD1 on 6 matching bases. Trimming cost V 5 bases and J 4 bases, with 15 bases left between them. The germline CDR1 and CDR2 sequences are SSHAT and FNYEAQ (reference sequence). The CDR3 has 15 amino acids. The CDR3 bases are TGTGCCAGCAGCCCAGGGGCCAATAGTTACAATGAGCAGTTCTTC. This translates into CASSPGANSYNEQFF.